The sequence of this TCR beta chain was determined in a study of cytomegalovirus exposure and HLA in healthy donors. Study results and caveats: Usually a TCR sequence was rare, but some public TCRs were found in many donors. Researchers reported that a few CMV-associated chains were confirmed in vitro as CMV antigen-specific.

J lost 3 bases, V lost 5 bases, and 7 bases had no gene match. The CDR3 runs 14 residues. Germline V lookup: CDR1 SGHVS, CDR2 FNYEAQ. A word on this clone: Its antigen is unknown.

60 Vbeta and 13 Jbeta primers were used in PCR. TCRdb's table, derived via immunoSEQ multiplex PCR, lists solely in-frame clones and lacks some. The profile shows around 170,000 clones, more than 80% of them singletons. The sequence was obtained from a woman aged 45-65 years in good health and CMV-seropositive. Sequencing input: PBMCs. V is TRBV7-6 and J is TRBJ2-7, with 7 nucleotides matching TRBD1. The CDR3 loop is CASSPGTVDYEQYF. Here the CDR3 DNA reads TGTGCCAGCAGCCCCGGGACAGTCGACTACGAGCAGTACTTC.